One sample yielded the 14 T cell receptor beta chains listed below, sequenced in a study of shared clonotypes between healthy human individuals. Some clones are missing from TCRdb's copy, which holds only in-frame ones; the method was immunoSEQ multiplex PCR. The sample lists around 1.5 million clones, about 98% occurring once. Sequencing was carried out using naive CD4+ T cells sorted from blood. Documented subset: CD45RA+ positively selected. The source of these receptors is a man aged 30 to 45 in good health.

J is TRBJ2-2 and V is TRBV5-1; 7 bases agree with TRBD2. Germline lookup yields CDR1 SGHRS and CDR2 YFSETQ. The CDR3 is made up of 15 amino acids. J lost 4 bases, V lost 0 bases, and 3 bases had no gene match. CDR3 bases: TGCGCCAGCAGCTTGGATCCGGGAGGCACCGGGGAGCTGTTTTTT. This codes for CASSLDPGGTGELFF.

The chain links TRBV30 to TRBJ2-1; 12 nucleotides match TRBD2. Germline values: CDR1 GTSNPN, CDR2 SVGIG (reference sequence). With 2 bases clipped from V and 7 bases from J, the junction kept 15 bases outside the gene matches. The CDR3 has 18 residues. The CDR3: CAWSTPSRTSGTLNEQFF. CDR3 nucleotides: TGTGCCTGGAGTACCCCCTCCCGGACTAGCGGGACCTTAAATGAGCAGTTCTTC.

The chain couples TRBV9 to TRBJ2-2, with a weak D call TRBD1 (6 bases). The germline CDR1 and CDR2 sequences are SGDLS and YYNGEE. Trimming pared 3 bases from V and 7 bases from J, leaving 13 bases between. This CDR3 comprises 14 residues. The DNA for the CDR3 is TGTGCCAGCAGCGAGGGGACATTGGGCGGGGAGCTGTTTTTT. This translates into CASSEGTLGGELFF.

The V call is TRBV29-1, the J call TRBJ2-7; D not certain. The germline V and J ends were trimmed by 4 bases and 2 bases, with 18 bases remaining between them. CDR1 is SQVTM and CDR2 is ANQGSEA in the germline V gene. The CDR3 sequence is 15 residues long. The CDR3 loop is CSVASSRQSPYEQYF. The CDR3 region has the DNA TGCAGCGTTGCTTCCTCCCGGCAGTCCCCCTACGAGCAGTACTTC.

Comments on this clone: The same CDR3 also results from other DNA sequences found in this sample. This chain links TRBV11-2 with TRBJ1-1; D ambiguous. CDR1 is SGHAT and CDR2 is FQNNGV in the germline V gene. V was trimmed by 3 bases and J by 4 bases, leaving 9 bases between them. This CDR3 is 13 amino acids long. CDR3 sequence reads: CASSLLRGTEAFF. CDR3 DNA: TGTGCCAGCAGCTTGTTACGGGGCACTGAAGCTTTCTTT.

This clone was observed a single time. J is TRBJ2-2 and V is TRBV5-1; D unclear. V lost 0 bases, J lost 1 base, and 7 bases lay in between. Looked up from germline, CDR1 is SGHRS and CDR2 is YFSETQ. The CDR3 covers 15 residues. The CDR3 coding sequence is TGCGCCAGCAGCTTGGACAGCCTGAACACCGGGGAGCTGTTTTTT. This gives the protein CASSLDSLNTGELFF.

In its sample, this clone was seen once. This sample also contains other DNA sequences that code for the same CDR3. V is TRBV9 and J is TRBJ2-3; D gene unclear. Trimming left V 0 bases short and J 4 bases short, with 6 bases between. Germline-derived CDR1 and CDR2 are SGDLS and YYNGEE. The length of the CDR3 is 13 residues. This chain's CDR3 is CASSVVGADTQYF. The CDR3 DNA is TGTGCCAGCAGCGTAGTCGGAGCAGATACGCAGTATTTT. The whole variable domain, remainder taken from reference TRBV9 and TRBJ2-3, is DSGVTQTPKHLITATGQRVTLRCSPRSGDLSVYWYQQSLDQGLQFLIQYYNGEERAKGNILERFSAQQFPDLHSELNLSSLELGDSALYFCASSVVGADTQYFGPGTRLTVL.

The V gene is TRBV5-1, the J gene TRBJ2-1; 7 nucleotides match TRBD2. CDR1 is SGHRS and CDR2 is YFSETQ in the germline V gene. V trimming: 0 bases; J trimming: 10 bases; junction bases outside the gene matches: 13. The CDR3 spans 16 residues. DNA for the CDR3: TGCGCCAGCAGCTTGGAAGGCGGGAGACTTTCAACCGAGCAGTTCTTC. It is translated as CASSLEGGRLSTEQFF.

This clone has only one observation. In nucleotides, the CDR3 is TGTGCCAGCAGCTTGCTCATGATGGACACTGAAGCTTTCTTT. Its protein product is CASSLLMMDTEAFF. The V and J genes are TRBV5-6 and TRBJ1-1, with D uncertain. The CDR3 contains 14 residues. Germline CDR1 and CDR2: SGHDT and YYEEEE. With 1 base removed from V and 3 bases from J, the gap between germline ends came to 10 bases.

CDR3 region: CSVVRKGMSEAFF. The CDR3 DNA follows: TGCAGCGTTGTGCGGAAGGGGATGTCTGAAGCTTTCTTT. The chain couples TRBV29-1 to TRBJ1-1; maybe TRBD1 (5 bases). V was shortened by 4 bases and J by 6 bases, with 15 bases between the two germline ends. The CDR3 extends over 13 amino acids. Looked up from germline, CDR1 is SQVTM and CDR2 is ANQGSEA.

This clone came up once. The chain carries TRBV29-1 and TRBJ1-2, with 8 positions matching TRBD1. Trimming at V came to 6 bases and at J to 4 bases, leaving 7 bases not matched to a gene. Germline CDR1 and CDR2: SQVTM and ANQGSEA. CDR3 length: 13 residues. The CDR3 loop reads CSVRGTGPYGYTF. The CDR3 DNA is TGCAGCGTCCGCGGGACAGGCCCCTATGGCTACACCTTC.

This rearrangement joins TRBV11-2 to TRBJ2-7, with 10 nucleotides matching TRBD1. Germline V gene sequence: CDR1 SGHAT, CDR2 FQNNGV. The CDR3 loop spans 17 amino acids. J was trimmed by 5 bases and V by 4 bases; bases with no gene match: 14. The CDR3 DNA is TGTGCCAGCAGCTCGATTAGCCGGGACAGGGGTAATCACGAGCAGTACTTC. Amino acids: CASSSISRDRGNHEQYF. Using reference TRBV11-2 and TRBJ2-7 for the parts outside the CDR3, the full variable domain is EAGVAQSPRYKIIEKRQSVAFWCNPISGHATLYWYQQILGQGPKLLIQFQNNGVVDDSQLPKDRFSAERLKGVDSTLKIQPAKLEDSAVYLCASSSISRDRGNHEQYFGPGTRLTVT.

J is TRBJ1-1 and V is TRBV21-1. TRBV21-1 is marked as a pseudogene. The CDR3 spans 13 residues. For the CDR3, the DNA is TGTGCCAGCAGCAAAGCAGACTACACTGAAGCTTTCTTT. Translating it yields CASSKADYTEAFF.

The rearrangement uses TRBV30 and TRBJ1-4, with 7 bases fitting TRBD1. The CDR3 loop spans 11 amino acids. Germline V lookup: CDR1 GTSNPN, CDR2 SVGIG (reference sequence). V lost 7 bases, J lost 7 bases, and 3 bases stayed unmatched. The CDR3 nucleotides are TGTGCCTTCGCAGGGGGTGAAAAACTGTTTTTT. Its translation is CAFAGGEKLFF.